This TCR beta chain emerged from a study of cytomegalovirus exposure and HLA in healthy donors. Germline values: CDR1 GTSNPN, CDR2 SVGIG (reference sequence). CDR3 length: 11 amino acids. V gave up 5 bases and J gave up 5 bases; unmatched junction bases: 1. PCR was performed using 60 Vbeta and 13 Jbeta primers. Repertoires were generated with immunoSEQ multiplex PCR, while TCRdb's copy carries only in-frame clones and drops some. The sample has some 200,000 clones; about three quarters are singletons. With regard to this clone: Its cognate antigen is unknown.

Each of the donors was a healthy bone marrow donor. Study-level results: A later analysis found TCR association rates differed by HLA locus, highest for DRB1 and lowest for HLA-C. Solely CMV serostatus was available to characterize immune exposure.

The V call is TRBV30, the J call TRBJ1-2, with 8 bases matching TRBD1. The sequencing input was PBMCs. The TCR originated in a woman aged 55-69 years in good health and CMV-seropositive. This CDR3 is CAWDRGYGYTF. The CDR3 DNA reads as TGTGCCTGGGACAGGGGATATGGCTACACCTTC. The variable domain in full, completed from reference TRBV30 and TRBJ1-2, reads SQTIHQWPATLVQPVGSPLSLECTVEGTSNPNLYWYRQAAGRGLQLLFYSVGIGQISSEVPQNLSASRPQDRQFILSSKKLLLSDSGFYLCAWDRGYGYTFGSGTRLTVV.